The clone carrying this T cell receptor beta chain was detected many times. Its target is unknown. TCR beta VDJ and CDR3 were profiled, and genomic DNA was the template. TCRdb redid the calling of the reads with MiXCR, one entry per CDR3 protein. The top ten clones hold roughly 1.2% of a sample with under 350,000 distinct CDR3 sequences, about three fifths of them seen once. The sample comes from a study of CD8+CD57+ T cells in acquired aplastic anemia. Study-wide findings and caveats: Some 29 shared CD8+ CDR3s appeared highly expressed within patients' immunodominant clones.

Trimming took 3 bases from V and 5 from J, leaving 10 bases between them. This CDR3 has 13 amino acids. The authors sequenced patients whose flow cytometry had shown CD8+CD57+ cell expansion. This receptor was identified in a human donor with aplastic anemia. The chain is built from TRBV12-3 or TRBV12-4 and TRBJ1-1; TRBD1 is a possible D gene (6 bases). The sample comprised sorted CD4+, CD8+, or CD8+CD57+ T cells (not recorded which) from PBMCs. The DNA for the CDR3 is TGTGCCAGCAGTTTTGGGGGGCGAACTGAAGCTTTCTTT. It specifies CASSFGGRTEAFF.